This TCR beta chain was retrieved from a study of blood T cell repertoires in COVID-19. Profiling relied on immunoSEQ multiplex PCR, and the TCRdb table lists in-frame clones only, not all of them. In the table there are approximately 100,000 clones, 88% of which are singletons. The CDR3 consists of 16 residues. Germline CDR1 is SNHLY and CDR2 is FYNNEI. V was pared by 4 bases and J by 0 bases, with 13 bases between. The sample holds one count of this clone. The TCR sequence derives from a woman aged 55 to 70 with acute or convalescent COVID-19. Sequences were obtained from peripheral blood. The chain recombines TRBV2 with TRBJ1-3; D possibly corresponds to TRBD1 (6 bases). CDR3 residues: CASSAMQGISGNTIYF. The CDR3 DNA sequence: TGTGCCAGCAGTGCGATGCAGGGGATCTCTGGAAACACCATATATTTT.